Listed below are T cell receptor beta chains from one sample, sequenced in a study of cytotoxic CD8 clonotypes in ibrutinib-treated CLL. Libraries were prepared by immunoSEQ multiplex PCR; TCRdb keeps only in-frame clonotypes and omits some of them. The table has about 140,000 clones, around 81% seen once. The material was PBMCs, obtained after 36 months of ibrutinib treatment. All receptors come from a human donor with chronic lymphocytic leukemia. Each CDR3 is given with its conserved first and last residue. A D gene is named only where the DNA matches it firmly. Clone size, where shown, is once, few, many, or a class for clones that have expanded.

>.|TRBV4-1|.|TRBJ2-6
CASSQVEVGNVLTF
TGCGCCAGCAGCCAAGTCGAGGTAGGCAACGTCCTGACTTTC
>.|TRBV6-4|.|TRBJ2-2
CASRLWGGTGELFF
TGTGCCAGCAGACTCTGGGGTGGCACCGGGGAGCTGTTTTTT
>.|TRBV20-1|few|TRBJ1-6
CSASGTSPLHF
TGCAGTGCTTCAGGGACTTCACCCCTCCACTTT
>.|TRBV7-9|few|TRBJ1-1
CASSLVGTENTEAFF
TGTGCCAGCAGCTTAGTGGGGACGGAGAACACTGAAGCTTTCTTT
>.|TRBV19|.|TRBJ1-5
CASSMEYSGHFNQPQHF
TGTGCCAGTAGTATGGAGTATTCGGGACACTTCAATCAGCCCCAGCATTTT
>.|TRBV5-1|.|TRBJ2-7
CASNGQNYEQYF
TGCGCCAGCAATGGCCAGAACTACGAGCAGTACTTC
>.|TRBV5-1|medium-sized|TRBJ2-3
CASLGGLTDTQYF
TGCGCCAGCTTGGGGGGCCTTACAGATACGCAGTATTTT
>TRBD1|TRBV4-1|.|TRBJ2-7
CASSRPGQSYEQYF
TGCGCCAGCAGCCGACCGGGACAGTCTTACGAGCAGTACTTC
>.|TRBV7-2|.|TRBJ2-1
CASSPQGGEEVNEQFF
TGTGCCAGCAGCCCCCAGGGGGGGGAGGAGGTAAATGAGCAGTTCTTC
>.|TRBV4-2|.|TRBJ2-7
CASSSPSEPTYEQYF
TGTGCCAGCAGCTCCCCTAGCGAACCCACCTACGAGCAGTACTTC
>.|TRBV6-1|.|TRBJ2-2
CASSVQFPGELFF
TGTGCCAGCAGTGTCCAGTTCCCCGGGGAGCTGTTTTTT
>.|TRBV30|.|TRBJ1-3
CALFGSSGNTIYF
TGTGCCTTGTTTGGGAGCTCTGGAAACACCATATATTTT
>.|TRBV12-5|few|TRBJ1-1
CASGFWGTLEAFF
TGTGCTAGTGGTTTTTGGGGAACACTGGAAGCTTTCTTT
>.|TRBV14|.|TRBJ1-2
CASSQENEEFYGYTF
TGTGCCAGCAGCCAAGAAAATGAGGAATTCTATGGCTACACCTTC
>.|TRBV7-2|once|TRBJ2-5
CASSLGLQETQYF
TGTGCCAGCAGCTTAGGGCTTCAAGAGACCCAGTACTTC
>.|TRBV5-1|.|TRBJ2-7
CASSLGAYEQYF
TGCGCCAGCAGCTTAGGGGCCTACGAGCAGTACTTC
>TRBD1|TRBV5-4|.|TRBJ2-1
CASSYRGYNEQFF
TGTGCCAGCAGCTACAGGGGGTACAATGAGCAGTTCTTC
>TRBD1|TRBV5-1|.|TRBJ1-2
CASSTGQGAVGYTF
TGCGCCAGCAGCACAGGACAGGGGGCGGTGGGCTACACCTTC
>.|TRBV5-1|.|TRBJ2-1
CASSWRISSYNEQFF
TGCGCCAGCAGCTGGCGTATTAGCTCCTACAATGAGCAGTTCTTC
>.|TRBV10-2|.|TRBJ1-5
CASSEHNMGDQPQHF
TGCGCCAGCAGTGAGCATAATATGGGGGATCAGCCCCAGCATTTT
>TRBD1|TRBV10-1|.|TRBJ2-7
CASSRQGWSEQYF
TGCGCCAGCAGCAGACAGGGTTGGTCCGAGCAGTACTTC
>.|TRBV6-1|.|TRBJ1-1
CASSDMGYTEAFF
TGTGCCAGCAGTGATATGGGATACACTGAAGCTTTCTTT
>.|TRBV19|.|TRBJ1-5
CASSIKDRPNQPQHF
TGTGCCAGTAGTATAAAGGACAGACCCAATCAGCCCCAGCATTTT
>.|TRBV4-1|.|TRBJ1-2
CASSQEDVWGYTF
TGCGCCAGCAGCCAAGAGGACGTATGGGGCTACACCTTC
>.|TRBV5-1|.|TRBJ2-3
CASSLEGAADTQYF
TGCGCCAGCAGCTTGGAAGGGGCGGCAGATACGCAGTATTTT
>.|TRBV29-1|.|TRBJ1-1
CSVELGIWNTEAFF
TGCAGCGTTGAATTGGGAATCTGGAACACTGAAGCTTTCTTT
>.|TRBV9|.|TRBJ1-5
CASSVGGVSDQPQHF
TGTGCCAGCAGCGTAGGGGGGGTATCGGATCAGCCCCAGCATTTT
>.|TRBV5-1|once|TRBJ2-7
CASSLSSLEPEQYF
TGCGCCAGCAGCTTGTCCTCCCTAGAGCCCGAGCAGTACTTC
>TRBD1|TRBV7-8|.|TRBJ1-2
CASSLEPGQGIGYTF
TGTGCCAGCAGCTTAGAGCCGGGACAGGGGATCGGCTACACCTTC
>.|TRBV7-6|.|TRBJ2-6
CASSFSPFSGANVLTF
TGTGCCAGCAGCTTTTCCCCCTTCTCTGGGGCCAACGTCCTGACTTTC
>.|TRBV2|.|TRBJ2-7
CASRTTGLIYEQYF
TGTGCCAGCAGGACGACAGGCCTCATCTACGAGCAGTACTTC
>.|TRBV5-4|.|TRBJ2-1
CASSSLGGRYNEQFF
TGTGCCAGCAGCTCCCTAGGGGGGAGGTACAATGAGCAGTTCTTC
>.|TRBV5-1|.|TRBJ1-4
CASSLTGGVGEKLFF
TGCGCCAGCAGCTTGACGGGGGGCGTAGGGGAAAAACTGTTTTTT
>.|TRBV11-2|.|TRBJ2-7
CASSAPGQIFEQYF
TGTGCCAGCAGCGCGCCGGGCCAGATTTTTGAGCAGTACTTC
>.|TRBV6-1|.|TRBJ1-2
CASSEAPDWGYTF
TGTGCCAGCAGTGAAGCACCTGATTGGGGCTACACCTTC
>.|TRBV19|.|TRBJ1-1
CASSPRDSRAFF
TGTGCCAGCAGCCCCCGAGACAGTAGAGCTTTCTTT
>TRBD1|TRBV10-3|.|TRBJ2-7
CAISEFLTGTGSYEQYF
TGTGCCATCAGTGAGTTCCTAACCGGGACAGGTTCCTACGAGCAGTACTTC
>TRBD2|TRBV7-9|once|TRBJ2-3
CASSSRGGTDTQYF
TGTGCCAGCAGCTCGCGGGGGGGCACAGATACGCAGTATTTT
>.|TRBV9|.|TRBJ2-4
CASSVDWWENIQYF
TGTGCCAGCAGCGTAGATTGGTGGGAAAACATTCAGTACTTC
>.|TRBV28|.|TRBJ1-5
CASSLGGSNQPQHF
TGTGCCAGCAGTCTGGGGGGCAGCAATCAGCCCCAGCATTTT
>.|TRBV10-3|.|TRBJ2-7
CATMEEGHEQYF
TGTGCCACCATGGAAGAGGGCCACGAGCAGTACTTC
>.|TRBV28|.|TRBJ1-2
CGVGGHSSYGYTF
TGTGGCGTCGGGGGCCACTCCTCCTATGGCTACACCTTC
>.|TRBV30|.|TRBJ2-2
CAGFTGELFF
TGTGCCGGATTTACCGGGGAGCTGTTTTTT
>TRBD1|TRBV5-1|once|TRBJ2-7
CASKGPGGASYEQYF
TGCGCCAGCAAAGGCCCAGGGGGCGCATCCTACGAGCAGTACTTC
>TRBD1|TRBV30|few|TRBJ2-7
CAWSRQGGYEQYF
TGTGCCTGGAGTAGACAGGGTGGCTACGAGCAGTACTTC
>.|TRBV5-6|once|TRBJ2-3
CASSLDQFTDTQYF
TGTGCCAGCAGCTTGGACCAGTTCACAGATACGCAGTATTTT
>.|TRBV11-2|.|TRBJ2-7
CASSLVGGYEQYF
TGTGCCAGCAGCTTAGTTGGGGGCTACGAGCAGTACTTC
>.|TRBV2|once|TRBJ1-1
CASRGSMNTEAFF
TGTGCCAGCAGGGGCAGCATGAACACTGAAGCTTTCTTT
>TRBD2|TRBV28|.|TRBJ2-5
CASSLLKAGGGETQYF
TGTGCCAGCAGTCTCCTCAAAGCGGGAGGGGGAGAGACCCAGTACTTC
>.|TRBV7-2|.|TRBJ1-6
CASSLDSRGGSPLHF
TGTGCCAGCAGCTTAGACAGCCGTGGCGGTTCACCCCTCCACTTT
>.|TRBV5-1|.|TRBJ2-7
CASSLQAGGIYEQYF
TGCGCCAGCAGCTTGCAGGCTGGGGGCATCTACGAGCAGTACTTC
>.|TRBV4-2|.|TRBJ2-3
CASSPHGGESTDTQYF
TGTGCCAGCAGCCCCCATGGCGGGGAAAGCACAGATACGCAGTATTTT
>TRBD2|TRBV4-1|.|TRBJ2-1
CASSQVWTSGNSYNEQFF
TGCGCCAGCAGCCAAGTTTGGACTAGCGGGAACTCCTACAATGAGCAGTTCTTC
>TRBD1|TRBV9|.|TRBJ1-2
CASSGGTDWAYGYTF
TGTGCCAGCAGCGGGGGGACAGACTGGGCCTATGGCTACACCTTC
>TRBD2|TRBV18|.|TRBJ2-1
CASSPPGIAGGQNEQFF
TGTGCCAGCTCACCACCCGGAATAGCGGGAGGGCAAAATGAGCAGTTCTTC
>TRBD1|TRBV29-1|few|TRBJ2-7
CSVSGQGTFYEQYF
TGCAGCGTTTCAGGACAGGGGACCTTCTACGAGCAGTACTTC